This T cell receptor (beta chain) came from a study of T cell repertoires in cytomegalovirus infection. Study-wide background: Recently identified HLA-C-restricted CMV epitopes and well-studied HLA-B-restricted CMV epitopes were used by the study. Study-wide points: It was HLA-C-restricted CMV-specific TCR beta clonotypes that dominated the response ex vivo.

Germline CDR1 MNHEY, CDR2 SVGAGI. V shed 0 bases and J shed 12 bases, with 9 bases lying between them. The CDR3 length is 12 residues. This clonotype was counted between two and nine times. What it binds is unknown. MiXCR was run by TCRdb on the reads, yielding one entry per CDR3 protein. The table records approximately 300,000 distinct CDR3 sequences, about 29% of them present only once. This rearrangement joins TRBV6-5 to TRBJ2-1; the D gene is possibly TRBD2 (5 bases). The sample consisted of cultured PBMCs, taken from culture after CMV antigen stimulation. The sequence was obtained from a human donor in good health (CMV status not recorded). Some clones in this sample may be carry-over from other donors' samples. CDR3 residues: CASSYSVGRQFF. CDR3 in DNA: TGTGCCAGCAGTTACTCCGTAGGGAGGCAGTTCTTC.